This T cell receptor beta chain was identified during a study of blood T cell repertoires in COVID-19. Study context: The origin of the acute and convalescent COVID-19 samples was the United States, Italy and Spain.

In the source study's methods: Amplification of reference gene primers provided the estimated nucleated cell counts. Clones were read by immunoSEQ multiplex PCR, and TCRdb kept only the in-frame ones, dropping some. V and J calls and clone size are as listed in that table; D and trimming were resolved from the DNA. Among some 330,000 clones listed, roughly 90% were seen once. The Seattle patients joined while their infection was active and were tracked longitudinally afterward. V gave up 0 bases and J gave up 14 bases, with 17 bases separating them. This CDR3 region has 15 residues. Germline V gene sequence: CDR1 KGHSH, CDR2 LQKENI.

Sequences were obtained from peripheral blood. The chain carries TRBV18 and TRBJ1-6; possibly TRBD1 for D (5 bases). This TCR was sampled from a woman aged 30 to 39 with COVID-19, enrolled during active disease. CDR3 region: CASSPPRTGGQALHF. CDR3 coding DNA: TGTGCCAGCTCACCACCAAGGACGGGGGGTCAAGCCCTCCACTTT.